Described below is a single T cell receptor beta chain sequence and its context. The record originates from a study of blood T cell repertoires in COVID-19. V dropped 1 base and J dropped 2 bases, with 7 bases sitting between them. Germline V gene lookup returns CDR1 SGDLS and CDR2 YYNGEE. The CDR3 has 14 amino acids. Here immunoSEQ multiplex PCR was the method, and the copy in TCRdb shows in-frame clones only, minus some. The table records some 370,000 clones, around 83% of them present only once. Recruits, aged roughly 18 to 95 years, lived in 20 to 30 US areas. The material sequenced was PBMCs or T cells enriched from blood (not recorded which). The receptor comes from a woman between 45 and 65 years old who had recovered from COVID-19. This chain uses TRBV9 with TRBJ1-3, with no clear D. CDR3 sequence reads: CASSVRETGNTIYF. CDR3 sequence (DNA): TGTGCCAGCAGCGTACGGGAGACTGGAAACACCATATATTTT.